This record concerns one TCR beta chain sequence. The V and J ends lost 0 bases and 8 bases respectively, with 16 bases between them. Germline V gives CDR1 LGHNT, CDR2 FRNRAP. The CDR3 length is 16 residues. This record comes from a study of T cell changes during pregnancy in multiple sclerosis. Only in-frame clones appear in the TCRdb table, and some are missing; sequencing was by immunoSEQ multiplex PCR. The table lists 70,000 to 85,000 clones, 92% of them singletons. This TCR was recovered from a female donor with multiple sclerosis, enrolled in a pregnancy study. The gene calls are TRBV12-5 and TRBJ1-4; D is ambiguous. This material consisted of peripheral blood, taken before pregnancy. The CDR3 loop is CASGLVPNLSREKLFF. CDR3 coding DNA: TGTGCTAGTGGTTTGGTACCAAACCTATCGAGAGAAAAACTGTTTTTT. Supplemented by reference TRBV12-5 and TRBJ1-4, the full variable domain reads DARVTQTPRHKVTEMGQEVTMRCQPILGHNTVFWYRQTMMQGLELLAYFRNRAPLDDSGMPKDRFSAEMPDATLATLKIQPSEPRDSAVYFCASGLVPNLSREKLFFGSGTQLSVL.